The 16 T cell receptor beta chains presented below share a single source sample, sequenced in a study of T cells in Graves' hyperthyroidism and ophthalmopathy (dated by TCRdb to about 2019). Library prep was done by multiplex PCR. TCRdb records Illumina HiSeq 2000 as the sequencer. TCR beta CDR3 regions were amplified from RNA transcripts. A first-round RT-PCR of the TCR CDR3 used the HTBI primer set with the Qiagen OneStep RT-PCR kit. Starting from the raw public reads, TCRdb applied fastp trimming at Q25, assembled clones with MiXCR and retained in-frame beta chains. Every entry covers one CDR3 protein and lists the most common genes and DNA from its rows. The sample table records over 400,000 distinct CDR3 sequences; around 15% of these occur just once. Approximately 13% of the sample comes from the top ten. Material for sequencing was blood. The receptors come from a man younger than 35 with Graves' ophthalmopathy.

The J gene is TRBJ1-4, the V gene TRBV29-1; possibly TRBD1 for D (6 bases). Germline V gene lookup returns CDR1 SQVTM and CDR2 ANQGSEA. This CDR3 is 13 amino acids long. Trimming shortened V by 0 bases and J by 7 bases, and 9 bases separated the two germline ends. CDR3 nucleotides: TGCAGCGTTGAAGAAGGGGGATCTGAAAAACTGTTTTTT. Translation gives CSVEEGGSEKLFF.

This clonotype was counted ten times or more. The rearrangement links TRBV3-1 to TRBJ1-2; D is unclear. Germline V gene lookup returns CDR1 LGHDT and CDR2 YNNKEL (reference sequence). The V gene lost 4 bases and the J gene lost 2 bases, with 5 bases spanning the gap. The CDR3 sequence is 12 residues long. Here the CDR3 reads CASSPSNYGYTF. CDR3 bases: TGTGCCAGCAGCCCCTCCAACTATGGCTACACCTTC. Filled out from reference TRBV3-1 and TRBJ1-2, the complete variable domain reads DTAVSQTPKYLVTQMGNDKSIKCEQNLGHDTMYWYKQDSKKFLKIMFSYNNKELIINETVPNRFSPKSPDKAHLNLHINSLELGDSAVYFCASSPSNYGYTFGSGTRLTVV.

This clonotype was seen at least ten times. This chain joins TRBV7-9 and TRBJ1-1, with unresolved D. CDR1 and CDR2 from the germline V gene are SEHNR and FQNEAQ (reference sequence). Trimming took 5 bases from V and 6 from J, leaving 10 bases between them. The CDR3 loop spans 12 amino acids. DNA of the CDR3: TGTGCCAGCAGCCGTGAGAGGGCTGAAGCTTTCTTT. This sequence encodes CASSRERAEAFF.

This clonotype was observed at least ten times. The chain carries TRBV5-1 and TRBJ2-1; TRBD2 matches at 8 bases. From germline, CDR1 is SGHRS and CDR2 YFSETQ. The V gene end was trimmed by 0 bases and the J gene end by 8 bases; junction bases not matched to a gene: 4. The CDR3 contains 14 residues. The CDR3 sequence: CASSLGAGEDEQFF. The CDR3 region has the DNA TGCGCCAGCAGCTTGGGAGCGGGAGAGGATGAGCAGTTCTTC.

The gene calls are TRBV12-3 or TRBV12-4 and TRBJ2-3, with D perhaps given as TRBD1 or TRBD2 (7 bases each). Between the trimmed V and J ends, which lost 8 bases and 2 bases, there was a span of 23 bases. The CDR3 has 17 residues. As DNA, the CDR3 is TGTGCCAGCGCAGCGGGACAGACCATTACCTACACAGATACGCAGTATTTT. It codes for CASAAGQTITYTDTQYF.

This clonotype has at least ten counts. In DNA form, the CDR3 reads TGTGCCAGCAGCTTAGAACCGGGACGTGGTAAAGGCTACACCTTC. It encodes CASSLEPGRGKGYTF. The rearrangement joins TRBV11-2 to TRBJ1-2; TRBD1 might be the D (5 bases). V was trimmed by 0 bases and J by 8 bases, leaving 16 bases between them. The CDR3 loop spans 15 amino acids. Germline V gene data show CDR1 as SGHAT and CDR2 as FQNNGV.

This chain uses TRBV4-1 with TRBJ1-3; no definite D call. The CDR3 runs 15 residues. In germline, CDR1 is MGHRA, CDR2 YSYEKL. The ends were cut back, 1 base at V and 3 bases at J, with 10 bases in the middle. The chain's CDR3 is CASSQGPGIGNTIYF. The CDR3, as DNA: TGCGCCAGCAGCCAAGGACCCGGGATTGGAAACACCATATATTTT.

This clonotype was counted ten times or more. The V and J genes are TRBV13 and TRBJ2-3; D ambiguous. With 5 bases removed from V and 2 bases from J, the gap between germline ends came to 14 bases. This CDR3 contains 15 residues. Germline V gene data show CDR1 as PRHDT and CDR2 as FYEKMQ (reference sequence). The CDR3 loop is CASSVTPSYTDTQYF. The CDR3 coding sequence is TGTGCCAGCAGCGTAACTCCTTCATACACAGATACGCAGTATTTT.

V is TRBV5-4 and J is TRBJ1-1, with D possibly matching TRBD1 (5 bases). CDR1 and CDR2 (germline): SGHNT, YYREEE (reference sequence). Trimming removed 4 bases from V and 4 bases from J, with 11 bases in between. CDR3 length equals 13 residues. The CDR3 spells CASSAWDPTEAFF. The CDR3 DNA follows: TGTGCCAGCAGCGCATGGGACCCCACTGAAGCTTTCTTT.

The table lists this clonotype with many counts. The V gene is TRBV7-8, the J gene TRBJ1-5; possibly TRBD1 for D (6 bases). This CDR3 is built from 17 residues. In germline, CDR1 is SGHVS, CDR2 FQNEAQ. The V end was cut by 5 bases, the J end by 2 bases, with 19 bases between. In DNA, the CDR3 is TGTGCCAGCAGCGGAGGGGGTCGGGTGAAGGGCAATCAGCCCCAGCATTTT. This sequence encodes CASSGGGRVKGNQPQHF. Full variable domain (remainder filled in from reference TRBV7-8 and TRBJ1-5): GAGVSQSPRYKVAKRGQDVALRCDPISGHVSLFWYQQALGQGPEFLTYFQNEAQLDKSGLPSDRFFAERPEGSVSTLKIQRTQQEDSAVYLCASSGGGRVKGNQPQHFGDGTRLSIL.

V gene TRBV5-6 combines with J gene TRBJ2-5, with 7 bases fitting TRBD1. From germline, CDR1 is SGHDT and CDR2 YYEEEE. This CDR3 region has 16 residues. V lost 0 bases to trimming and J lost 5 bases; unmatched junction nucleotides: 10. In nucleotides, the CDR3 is TGTGCCAGCAGCTTGGGTCAGACAGGGCAAAGGGAGACCCAGTACTTC. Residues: CASSLGQTGQRETQYF. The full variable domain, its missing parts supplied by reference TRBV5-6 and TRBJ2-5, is DAGVTQSPTHLIKTRGQQVTLRCSPKSGHDTVSWYQQALGQGPQFIFQYYEEEERQRGNFPDRFSGHQFPNYSSELNVNALLLGDSALYLCASSLGQTGQRETQYFGPGTRLLVL.

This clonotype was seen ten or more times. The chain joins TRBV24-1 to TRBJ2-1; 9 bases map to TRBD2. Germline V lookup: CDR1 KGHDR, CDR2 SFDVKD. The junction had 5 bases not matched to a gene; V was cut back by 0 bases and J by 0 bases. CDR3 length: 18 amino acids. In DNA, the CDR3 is TGTGCCACCAGTGATTTGGCGGGGGGGCTAAGCTCCTACAATGAGCAGTTCTTC. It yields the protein CATSDLAGGLSSYNEQFF.

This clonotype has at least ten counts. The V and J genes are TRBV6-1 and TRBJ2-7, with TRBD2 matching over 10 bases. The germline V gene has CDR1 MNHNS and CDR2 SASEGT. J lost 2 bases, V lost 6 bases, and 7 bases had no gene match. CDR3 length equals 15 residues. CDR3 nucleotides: TGTGCCAGCAGGCACGGACTAGCGGAAACCTACGAGCAGTACTTC. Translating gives CASRHGLAETYEQYF.

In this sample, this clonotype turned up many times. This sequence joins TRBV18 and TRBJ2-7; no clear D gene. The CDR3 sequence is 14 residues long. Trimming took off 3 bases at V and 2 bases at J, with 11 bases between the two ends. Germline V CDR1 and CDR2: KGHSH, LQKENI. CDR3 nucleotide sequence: TGTGCCAGCTCACCTCCTGGGTCCCCCTACGAGCAGTACTTC. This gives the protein CASSPPGSPYEQYF. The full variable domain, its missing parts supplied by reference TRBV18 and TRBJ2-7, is NAGVMQNPRHLVRRRGQEARLRCSPMKGHSHVYWYRQLPEEGLKFMVYLQKENIIDESGMPKERFSAEFPKEGPSILRIQQVVRGDSAAYFCASSPPGSPYEQYFGPGTRLTVT.

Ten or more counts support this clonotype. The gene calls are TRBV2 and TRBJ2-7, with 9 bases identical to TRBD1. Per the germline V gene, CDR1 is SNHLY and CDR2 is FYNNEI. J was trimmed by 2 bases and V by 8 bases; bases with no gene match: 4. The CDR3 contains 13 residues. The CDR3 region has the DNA TGTGCCAGCGGACAGGGGTCAACCTACGAGCAGTACTTC. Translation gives CASGQGSTYEQYF.

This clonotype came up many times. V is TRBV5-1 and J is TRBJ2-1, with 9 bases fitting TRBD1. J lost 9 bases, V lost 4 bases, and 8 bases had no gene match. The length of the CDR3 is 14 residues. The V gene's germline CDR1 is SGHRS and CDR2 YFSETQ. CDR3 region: CASSVGQGPTEQFF. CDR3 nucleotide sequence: TGCGCCAGCAGCGTCGGACAGGGGCCTACTGAGCAGTTCTTC.